This T cell receptor (beta chain) was profiled in a study of OX40 agonist ivuxolimab in advanced cancers. For the study at large: At doses from 0.01 to 10 mg/kg, patients were given intravenous ivuxolimab every 2 weeks. Patients with prior anti-PD-1, anti-PD-L1 or anti-CTLA-4 therapy were eligible; roughly 40% had some. Findings and limits, study-wide: Normalized T-cell clonal expansion was also low in some nonresponders.

This CDR3 comprises 15 residues. The germline gives CDR1 KGHSH, CDR2 LQKENI. V lost 3 bases to trimming and J lost 5 bases, with 16 bases between them. Generated by immunoSEQ multiplex PCR, the TCRdb table keeps only in-frame clones and is missing some. The sample contains under 8,500 clones, around 75% of which appear only once. Patients who had autoimmune disease history or got systemic immunosuppression were left out. This clone was seen more than once but under ten times. Antigen unknown. The sequence was obtained from an adult with an advanced solid tumor such as melanoma, head and neck, liver or kidney cancer. The sample in question was CD4+ or CD8+ T cells sorted from blood, obtained in a trial of the OX40 agonist ivuxolimab. The rearrangement joins TRBV18 to TRBJ1-2; D is possibly TRBD1 (6 bases). The CDR3 is CASSPPDGGFYGYTF. CDR3 DNA sequence: TGTGCCAGCTCACCGCCGGACGGGGGCTTTTATGGCTACACCTTC.